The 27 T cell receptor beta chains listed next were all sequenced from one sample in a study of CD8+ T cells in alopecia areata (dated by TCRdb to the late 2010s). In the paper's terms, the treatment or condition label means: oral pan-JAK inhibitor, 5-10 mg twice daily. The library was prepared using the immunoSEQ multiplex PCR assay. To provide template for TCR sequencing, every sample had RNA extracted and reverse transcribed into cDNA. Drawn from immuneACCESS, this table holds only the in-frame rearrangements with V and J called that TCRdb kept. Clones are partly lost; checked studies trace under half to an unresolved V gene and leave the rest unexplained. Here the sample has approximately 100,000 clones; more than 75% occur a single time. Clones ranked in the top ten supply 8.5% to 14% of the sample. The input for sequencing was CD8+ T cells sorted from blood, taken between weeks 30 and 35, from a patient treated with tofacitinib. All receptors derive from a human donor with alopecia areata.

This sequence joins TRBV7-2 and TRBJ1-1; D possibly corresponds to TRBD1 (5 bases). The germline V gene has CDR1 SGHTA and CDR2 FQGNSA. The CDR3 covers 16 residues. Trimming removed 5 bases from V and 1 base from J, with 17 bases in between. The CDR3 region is CASSRNKITGNTEAFF. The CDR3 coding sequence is TGTGCCAGCAGCCGTAATAAGATTACAGGGAACACTGAAGCTTTCTTT.

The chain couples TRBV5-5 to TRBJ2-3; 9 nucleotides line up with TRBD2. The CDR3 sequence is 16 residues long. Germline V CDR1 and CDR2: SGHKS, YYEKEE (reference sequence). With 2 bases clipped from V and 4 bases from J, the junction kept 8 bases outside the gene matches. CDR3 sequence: CASSFASGASSDTQYF. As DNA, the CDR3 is TGTGCCAGCAGCTTTGCTAGCGGGGCCAGCTCAGATACGCAGTATTTT.

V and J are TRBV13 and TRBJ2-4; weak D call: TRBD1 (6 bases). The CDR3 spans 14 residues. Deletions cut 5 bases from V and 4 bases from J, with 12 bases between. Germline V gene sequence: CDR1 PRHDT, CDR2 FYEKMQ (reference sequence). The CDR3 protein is CASSKETGKNIQYF. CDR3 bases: TGTGCCAGCAGCAAGGAGACAGGAAAAAACATTCAGTACTTC. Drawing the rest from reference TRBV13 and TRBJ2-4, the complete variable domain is AAGVIQSPRHLIKEKRETATLKCYPIPRHDTVYWYQQGPGQDPQFLISFYEKMQSDKGSIPDRFSAQQFSDYHSELNMSSLELGDSALYFCASSKETGKNIQYFGAGTRLSVL.

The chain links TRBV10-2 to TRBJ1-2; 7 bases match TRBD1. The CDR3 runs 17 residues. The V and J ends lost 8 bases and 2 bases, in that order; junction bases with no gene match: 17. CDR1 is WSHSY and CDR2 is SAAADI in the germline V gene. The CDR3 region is CASLAIDRQGWNYGYTF. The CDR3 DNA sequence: TGCGCCAGCTTAGCCATTGACCGACAGGGCTGGAACTATGGCTACACCTTC.

Written as DNA, the CDR3 is TGTGCCAGCACGACCGGGGCTAGCGGGGAGTTAATGGCCGGGGAGCTGTTTTTT. Translation gives CASTTGASGELMAGELFF. The chain links TRBV7-8 to TRBJ2-2; the match to TRBD2 covers 9 bases. The germline V gene has CDR1 SGHVS and CDR2 FQNEAQ. The ends lost 7 bases at V and 6 bases at J; junction bases unmatched: 18. This CDR3 has 18 residues.

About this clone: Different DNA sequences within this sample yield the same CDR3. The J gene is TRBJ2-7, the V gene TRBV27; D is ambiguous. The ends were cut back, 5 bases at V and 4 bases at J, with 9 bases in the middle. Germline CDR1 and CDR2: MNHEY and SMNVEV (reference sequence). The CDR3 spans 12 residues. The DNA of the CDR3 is TGTGCCAGCAGTCCCGATATTTACGAGCAGTACTTC. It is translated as CASSPDIYEQYF.

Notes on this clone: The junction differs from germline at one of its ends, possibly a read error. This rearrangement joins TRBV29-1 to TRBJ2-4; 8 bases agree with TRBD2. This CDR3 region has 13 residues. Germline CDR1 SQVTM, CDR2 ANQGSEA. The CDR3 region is CGVEIAGSDIQYF. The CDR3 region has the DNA TGCGGCGTAGAGATAGCGGGGTCAGACATTCAGTACTTC. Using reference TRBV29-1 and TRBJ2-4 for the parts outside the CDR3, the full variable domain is SAVISQKPSRDICQRGTSLTIQCQVDSQVTMMFWYRQQPGQSLTLIATANQGSEATYESGFVIDKFPISRPNLTFSTLTVSNMSPEDSSIYLCGVEIAGSDIQYFGAGTRLSVL.

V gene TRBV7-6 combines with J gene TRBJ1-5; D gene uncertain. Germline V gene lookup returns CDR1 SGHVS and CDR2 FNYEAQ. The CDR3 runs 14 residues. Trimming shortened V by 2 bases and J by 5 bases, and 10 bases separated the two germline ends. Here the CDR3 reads CASSLSGPDQPQHF. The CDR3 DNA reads TGTGCCAGCAGCTTATCGGGCCCGGATCAGCCCCAGCATTTT.

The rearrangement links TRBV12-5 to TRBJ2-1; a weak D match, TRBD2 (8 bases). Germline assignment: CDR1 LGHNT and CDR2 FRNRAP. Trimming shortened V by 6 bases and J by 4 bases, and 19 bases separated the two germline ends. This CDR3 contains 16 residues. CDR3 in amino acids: CASGREGQPPYNEQFF. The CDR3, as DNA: TGTGCTAGTGGCCGGGAGGGACAGCCGCCTTACAATGAGCAGTTCTTC.

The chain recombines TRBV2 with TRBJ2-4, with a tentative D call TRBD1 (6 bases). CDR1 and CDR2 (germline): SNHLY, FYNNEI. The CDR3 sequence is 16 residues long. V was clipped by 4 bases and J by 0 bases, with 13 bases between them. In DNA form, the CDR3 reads TGTGCCAGCAGTGGGGACATAAGTTTAGCCAAAAACATTCAGTACTTC. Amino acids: CASSGDISLAKNIQYF.

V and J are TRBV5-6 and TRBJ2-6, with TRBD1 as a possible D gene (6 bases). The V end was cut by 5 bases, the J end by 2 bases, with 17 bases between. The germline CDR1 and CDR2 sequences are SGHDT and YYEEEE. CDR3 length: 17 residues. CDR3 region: CASRPGVRRAGANVLTF. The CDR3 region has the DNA TGTGCCAGCAGACCAGGGGTCCGGAGAGCTGGGGCCAACGTCCTGACTTTC. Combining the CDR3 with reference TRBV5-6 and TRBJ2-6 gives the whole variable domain DAGVTQSPTHLIKTRGQQVTLRCSPKSGHDTVSWYQQALGQGPQFIFQYYEEEERQRGNFPDRFSGHQFPNYSSELNVNALLLGDSALYLCASRPGVRRAGANVLTFGAGSRLTVL.

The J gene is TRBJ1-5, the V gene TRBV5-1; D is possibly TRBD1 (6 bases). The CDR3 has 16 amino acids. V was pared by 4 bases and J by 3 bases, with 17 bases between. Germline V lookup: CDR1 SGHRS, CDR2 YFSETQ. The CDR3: CASSQGNGGPNQPQHF. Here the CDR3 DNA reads TGCGCCAGCAGCCAGGGGAATGGAGGGCCCAATCAGCCCCAGCATTTT.

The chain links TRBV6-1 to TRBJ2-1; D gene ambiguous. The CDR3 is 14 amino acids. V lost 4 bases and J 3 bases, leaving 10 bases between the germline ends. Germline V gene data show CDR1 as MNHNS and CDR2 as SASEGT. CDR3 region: CASSGRRDYNEQFF. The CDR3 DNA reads TGTGCCAGCAGTGGGCGCCGAGACTACAATGAGCAGTTCTTC.

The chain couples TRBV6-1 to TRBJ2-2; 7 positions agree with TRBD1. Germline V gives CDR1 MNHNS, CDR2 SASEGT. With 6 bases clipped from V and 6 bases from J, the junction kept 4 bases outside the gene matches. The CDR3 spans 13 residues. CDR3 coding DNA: TGTGCCAGCAGAGAGACAGGGCCCGGGGAGCTGTTTTTT. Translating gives CASRETGPGELFF.

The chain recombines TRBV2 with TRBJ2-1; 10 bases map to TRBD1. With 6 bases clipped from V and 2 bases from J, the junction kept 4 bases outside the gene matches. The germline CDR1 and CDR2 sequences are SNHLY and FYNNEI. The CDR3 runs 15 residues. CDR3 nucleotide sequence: TGTGCCAGCAGCTTGGACAGGGGGACCTACAATGAGCAGTTCTTC. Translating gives CASSLDRGTYNEQFF.

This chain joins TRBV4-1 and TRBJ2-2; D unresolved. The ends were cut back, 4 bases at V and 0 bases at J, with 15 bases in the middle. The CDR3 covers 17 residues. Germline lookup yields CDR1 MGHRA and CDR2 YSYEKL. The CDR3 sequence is CASSLYTGPSNTGELFF. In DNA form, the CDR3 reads TGCGCCAGCAGCCTCTATACGGGTCCGTCGAACACCGGGGAGCTGTTTTTT.

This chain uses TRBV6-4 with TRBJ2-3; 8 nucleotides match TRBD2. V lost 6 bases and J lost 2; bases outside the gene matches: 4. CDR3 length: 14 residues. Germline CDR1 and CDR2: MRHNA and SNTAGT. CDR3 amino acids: CASSLLADTDTQYF. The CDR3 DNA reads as TGTGCCAGCAGCCTACTAGCGGACACAGATACGCAGTATTTT.

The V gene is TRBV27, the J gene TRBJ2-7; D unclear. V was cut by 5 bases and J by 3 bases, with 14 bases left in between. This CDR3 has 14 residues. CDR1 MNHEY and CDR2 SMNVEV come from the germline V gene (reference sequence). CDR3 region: CASSRTNPVYEQYF. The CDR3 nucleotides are TGTGCCAGCAGTCGGACCAACCCGGTCTACGAGCAGTACTTC.

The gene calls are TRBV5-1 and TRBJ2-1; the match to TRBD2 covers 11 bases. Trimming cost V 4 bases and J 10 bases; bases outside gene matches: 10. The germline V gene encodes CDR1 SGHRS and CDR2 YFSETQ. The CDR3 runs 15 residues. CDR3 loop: CASSPTSGDPNEQFF. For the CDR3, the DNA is TGCGCCAGCAGCCCGACTAGCGGGGACCCAAACGAGCAGTTCTTC.

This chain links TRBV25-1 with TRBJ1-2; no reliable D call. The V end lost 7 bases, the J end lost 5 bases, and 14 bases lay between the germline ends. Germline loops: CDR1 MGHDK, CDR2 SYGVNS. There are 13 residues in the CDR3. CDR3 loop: CASTSGRLYGYTF. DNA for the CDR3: TGTGCCAGCACCTCGGGCAGGTTATATGGCTACACCTTC.

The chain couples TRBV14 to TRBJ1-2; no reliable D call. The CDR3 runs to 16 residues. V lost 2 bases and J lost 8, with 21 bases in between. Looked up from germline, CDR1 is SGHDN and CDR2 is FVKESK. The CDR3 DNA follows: TGTGCCAGCAGCCAATCTACCTCTGGCGGTGCGACGGGCTACACCTTC. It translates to CASSQSTSGGATGYTF.

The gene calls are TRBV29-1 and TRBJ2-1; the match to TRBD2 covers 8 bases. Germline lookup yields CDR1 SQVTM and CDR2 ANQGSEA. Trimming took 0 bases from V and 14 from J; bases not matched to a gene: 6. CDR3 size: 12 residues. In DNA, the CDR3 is TGCAGCGTTGAAGAGACTAGCGCTTCTAAGTTCTTC. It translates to CSVEETSASKFF.

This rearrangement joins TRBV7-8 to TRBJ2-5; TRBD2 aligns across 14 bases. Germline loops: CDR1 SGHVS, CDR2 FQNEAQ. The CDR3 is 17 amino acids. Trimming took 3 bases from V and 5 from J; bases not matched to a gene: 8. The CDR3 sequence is CASSFGTSGRLGETQYF. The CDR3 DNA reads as TGTGCCAGCAGCTTTGGGACTAGCGGGAGACTTGGGGAGACCCAGTACTTC.

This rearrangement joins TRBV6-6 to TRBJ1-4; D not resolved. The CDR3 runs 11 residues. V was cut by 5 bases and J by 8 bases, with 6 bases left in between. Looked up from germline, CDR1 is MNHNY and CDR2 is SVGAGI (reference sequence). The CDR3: CASSPREKLFF. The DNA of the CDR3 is TGTGCCAGCAGTCCACGGGAAAAACTGTTTTTT.

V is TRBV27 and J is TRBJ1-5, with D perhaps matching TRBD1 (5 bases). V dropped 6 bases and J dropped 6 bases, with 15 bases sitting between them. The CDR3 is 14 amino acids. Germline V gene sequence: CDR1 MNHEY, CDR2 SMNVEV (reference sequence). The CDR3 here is CASSLWGYGQPQHF. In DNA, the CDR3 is TGTGCCAGCAGCCTTTGGGGGTACGGTCAGCCCCAGCATTTT.

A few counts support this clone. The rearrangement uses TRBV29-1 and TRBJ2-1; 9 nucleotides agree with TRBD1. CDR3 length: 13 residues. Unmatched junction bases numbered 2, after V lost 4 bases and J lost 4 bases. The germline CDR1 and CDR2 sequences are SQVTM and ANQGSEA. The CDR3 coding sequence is TGCAGCGTTGTGGACAGGGGTTACAATGAGCAGTTCTTC. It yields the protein CSVVDRGYNEQFF.

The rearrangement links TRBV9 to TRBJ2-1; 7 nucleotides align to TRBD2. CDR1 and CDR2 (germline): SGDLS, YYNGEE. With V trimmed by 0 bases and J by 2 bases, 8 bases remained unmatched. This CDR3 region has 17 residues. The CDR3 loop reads CASSVAPWGGPYNEQFF. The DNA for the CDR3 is TGTGCCAGCAGCGTAGCTCCGTGGGGGGGTCCCTACAATGAGCAGTTCTTC.